This T cell receptor (beta chain) comes out of a study of blood T cell repertoires in COVID-19. At the level of the study: Acute and convalescent COVID-19 specimens originated in the United States, Italy and Spain.

Assay: immunoSEQ multiplex PCR; the TCRdb copy retains only in-frame clones and omits some. This table holds some 220,000 clones, roughly 91% found once. The CDR3 length is 14 residues. The trim removed 3 bases at V and 1 base at J, leaving 3 bases unmatched. CDR1 and CDR2 (germline): GTSNPN, SVGIG (reference sequence). Sequencing was carried out using peripheral blood. The chain links TRBV30 to TRBJ1-1; 9 bases line up with TRBD1. The sequence was obtained from a man aged 25 to 40 with COVID-19, enrolled during active disease. The CDR3 DNA is TGTGCCTGGAGCCGGACAGGGGCGAACACTGAAGCTTTCTTT. Protein product: CAWSRTGANTEAFF.